A selection of T cell receptor beta chains follows, all from one sample in a study of T cell responses to AZD1222 COVID-19 vaccine. The table came from immunoSEQ multiplex PCR; TCRdb's copy has only in-frame clones and leaves some out. Of 75,000 to 90,000 clones detected, roughly 90% appear once; the ten largest clones hold around 4.9%. The specimen was peripheral blood, collected on day 0 of AZD1222 vaccination. These receptors were collected from an adult in good health. The CDR3 runs from the conserved cysteine through the conserved F or W. The D gene is left open where the match is weak. Where a row states a size, it is once, few, many or the class of an expanded clone; other rows omit it.

J,size,V,D,DNA,CDR3
TRBJ1-2,-,TRBV5-6,TRBD1,TGTGCCAGCAGGTTGACGGGACAGGGGGATCAAGGCTACACCTTC,CASRLTGQGDQGYTF
TRBJ1-2,-,TRBV2,TRBD1,TGTGCCAGCAACCCCAGGGGGTACGGCTACACCTTC,CASNPRGYGYTF
TRBJ2-1,-,TRBV7-2,-,TGTGCCAGCAGCTTAGCACCTTACAATGAGCAGTTCTTC,CASSLAPYNEQFF
TRBJ1-4,-,TRBV6-2/TRBV6-3,TRBD1,TGTGCCAGCAGCGCCCGACAGGGTAATGAAAAACTGTTTTTT,CASSARQGNEKLFF
TRBJ1-1,-,TRBV6-2/TRBV6-3,-,TGTGCCAGCAGTTACGGGGGAAACACTGAAGCTTTCTTT,CASSYGGNTEAFF
TRBJ2-2,-,TRBV4-3,TRBD1,TGCGCCAGCAGCCAAGGAGCAGGGGGCAAGAGAATCGGGGAGCTGTTTTTT,CASSQGAGGKRIGELFF
TRBJ1-2,few,TRBV3-1/TRBV3-2,-,TGTGCCAGCAGCCAAGATCCGGCCCGACGTGGCTACACCTTC,CASSQDPARRGYTF
TRBJ2-2,-,TRBV11-2,-,TGTGCCAGCAGCTTATTATGGGGGTTCGACACCGGGGAGCTGTTTTTT,CASSLLWGFDTGELFF
TRBJ1-2,-,TRBV7-7,-,TGTGCTATGGGGGCCACAGTTAACTATGGCTACACCTTC,CAMGATVNYGYTF
TRBJ1-2,-,TRBV29-1,TRBD1,TGCAGCGTGGGGGACAGGGATTACTATGGCTACACCTTC,CSVGDRDYYGYTF
TRBJ2-2,-,TRBV29-1,-,TGCAGCGTTGACCCGAGTAGCGCCGGGGAGCTGTTTTTT,CSVDPSSAGELFF
TRBJ2-5,-,TRBV6-5,TRBD2,TGTGCCAGCAGTTTCTGGACTAGCGGAGAGACCCAGTACTTC,CASSFWTSGETQYF
TRBJ1-5,-,TRBV7-9,-,TGTGCCAGCAGCTTAGTGGAGCAGGCCTTAGGACCCCAGCATTTT,CASSLVEQALGPQHF
TRBJ1-1,-,TRBV7-3,-,TGTGCCAGCAGCGTACAGGAGAACACTGAAGCTTTCTTT,CASSVQENTEAFF
TRBJ1-1,-,TRBV2,-,TGTGCCAGCAGAGACGAACTGAACACTGAAGCTTTCTTT,CASRDELNTEAFF
TRBJ2-7,-,TRBV11-2,-,TGTGCCAGCAGCTTTCTGGAGATCACATTC,CASSFLEITF
TRBJ2-3,-,TRBV7-9,TRBD2,TGTGCCAGCAGCTTATGGCTAGCGGGGACCGATACGCAGTATTTT,CASSLWLAGTDTQYF
TRBJ2-4,-,TRBV13,-,TGTGCCAGCAGCCCTGGTCCAGGGAGTGGCAAAAACATTCAGTACTTC,CASSPGPGSGKNIQYF
TRBJ1-6,once,TRBV19,-,TGTGCGGTACAAGCCCGGACAGCCACTACAAATTCACCCCTCCACTTT,CAVQARTATTNSPLHF
TRBJ2-7,-,TRBV6-6,TRBD1,TGTGCCAGCAGTTACCCGGGACAGTACGAGCAGTACTTC,CASSYPGQYEQYF
TRBJ2-6,-,TRBV5-1,-,TGCGCCAGCAGCACACCCCAGGGAGGCTCACCCAACTCTGGGGCCAACGTCCTGACTTTC,CASSTPQGGSPNSGANVLTF
TRBJ1-2,-,TRBV18,TRBD1,TGTGCCAGCTTACGGGACAGGGAAATCGTTTACACCTTC,CASLRDREIVYTF
TRBJ2-5,medium-sized,TRBV11-3,-,TGTGCCAGCAGCCATAGGGGGCAAGAGACCCAGTACTTC,CASSHRGQETQYF
TRBJ1-1,-,TRBV6-5,-,TGTGCCAGCAGTTACTCGAGCGTGGGTTCGAACACTGAAGCTTTCTTT,CASSYSSVGSNTEAFF
TRBJ1-6,-,TRBV21-1,-,TGTGCCAGCAGCACTGACAGTTACTCCTATAATTCACCCCTCCACTTT,CASSTDSYSYNSPLHF
TRBJ2-2,-,TRBV18,-,TGTGCCAGCTCACCATCAGGGGCGAGGGAGCTGTTTTTT,CASSPSGARELFF
TRBJ1-6,-,TRBV9,-,TGTGCCAGCAGCTTTCGGGGTCAGGATTCACCCCTCCACTTT,CASSFRGQDSPLHF
TRBJ1-5,medium-sized,TRBV11-2,-,TGTGCCAGCAGCTTAGTGGGGGGGACCCAGCATTTT,CASSLVGGTQHF
TRBJ1-2,-,TRBV10-3,-,TGTGCCATCAGTGAGGAGTCAGGGACGAGCGGCTACACCTTC,CAISEESGTSGYTF
TRBJ2-5,-,TRBV3-1/TRBV3-2,TRBD2,TGTGCCAGCAGCCAAGGGGCTAGCGGGGGATCGTACCAAGAGACCCAGTACTTC,CASSQGASGGSYQETQYF
TRBJ1-2,once,TRBV7-2,TRBD1,TGTGCCAGCAGCCCCAGGGGGCGAGTCAACTATGGCTACACCTTC,CASSPRGRVNYGYTF
TRBJ2-2,once,TRBV7-9,TRBD2,TGTGCCAGCAGCTTTTCACTAGCGGGGGACACCGGGGAGCTGTTTTTT,CASSFSLAGDTGELFF
TRBJ1-5,-,TRBV24-1,-,TGTGCCACCAGTGATTCACATCAGCCCCAGCATTTT,CATSDSHQPQHF
TRBJ1-4,-,TRBV3-1/TRBV3-2,-,TGTGCCAGCAGCCTTGGCGGGGGCTGGGGTGAAAAACTGTTTTTT,CASSLGGGWGEKLFF
TRBJ1-2,-,TRBV7-9,-,TGTGCCAGCAGCTTACTCGGGGCAGGCTTTAACTATGGCTACACCTTC,CASSLLGAGFNYGYTF
TRBJ1-6,-,TRBV2,-,TGTGCCAGCAATTACAGGGAAGGTTCCTCACCCCTCCACTTT,CASNYREGSSPLHF
TRBJ1-1,-,TRBV15,-,TGTGCCACCAGCAGAGATAATCGCGGTGAAGCTTTCTTT,CATSRDNRGEAFF